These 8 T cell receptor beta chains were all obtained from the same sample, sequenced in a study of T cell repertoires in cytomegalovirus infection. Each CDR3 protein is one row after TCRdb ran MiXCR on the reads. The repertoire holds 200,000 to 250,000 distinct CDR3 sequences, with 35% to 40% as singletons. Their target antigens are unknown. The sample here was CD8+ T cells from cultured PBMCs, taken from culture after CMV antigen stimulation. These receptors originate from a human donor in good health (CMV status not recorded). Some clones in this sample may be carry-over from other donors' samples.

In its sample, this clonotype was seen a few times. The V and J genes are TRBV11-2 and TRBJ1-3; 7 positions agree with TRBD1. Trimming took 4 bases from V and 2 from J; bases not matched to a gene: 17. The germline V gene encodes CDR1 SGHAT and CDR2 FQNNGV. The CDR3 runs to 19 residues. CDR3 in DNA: TGTGCCAGCAGCTCCCCGGTTAGGACCTCTGACAGGGCTGGAAACACCATATATTTT. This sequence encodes CASSSPVRTSDRAGNTIYF.

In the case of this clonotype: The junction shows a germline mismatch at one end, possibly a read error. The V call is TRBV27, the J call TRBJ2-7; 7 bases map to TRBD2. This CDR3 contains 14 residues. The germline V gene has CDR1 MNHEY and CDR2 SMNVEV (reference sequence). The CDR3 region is CASSRGVGAYEPYF. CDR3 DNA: TGTGCCAGCAGCCGGGGGGTAGGGGCCTACGAGCCGTACTTC.

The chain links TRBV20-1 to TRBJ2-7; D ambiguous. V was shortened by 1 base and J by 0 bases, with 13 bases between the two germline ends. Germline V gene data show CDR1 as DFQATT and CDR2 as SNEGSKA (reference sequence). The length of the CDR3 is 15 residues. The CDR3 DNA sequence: TGCAGTGCTAGAGCAGTATCGGATCCCTCCTACGAGCAGTACTTC. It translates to CSARAVSDPSYEQYF.

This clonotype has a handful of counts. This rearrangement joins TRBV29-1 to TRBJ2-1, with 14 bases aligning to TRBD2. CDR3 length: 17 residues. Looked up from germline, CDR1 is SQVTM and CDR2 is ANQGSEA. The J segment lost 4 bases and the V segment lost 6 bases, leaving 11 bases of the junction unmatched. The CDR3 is CSVVGLAGASVYNEQFF. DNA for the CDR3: TGCAGCGTCGTGGGACTAGCGGGGGCATCGGTTTACAATGAGCAGTTCTTC.

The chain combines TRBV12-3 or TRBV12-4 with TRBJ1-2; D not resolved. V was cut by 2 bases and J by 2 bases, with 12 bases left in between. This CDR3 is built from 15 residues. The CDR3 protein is CASSLSFGSNYGYTF. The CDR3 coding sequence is TGTGCCAGCAGTTTAAGTTTCGGGTCGAACTATGGCTACACCTTC.

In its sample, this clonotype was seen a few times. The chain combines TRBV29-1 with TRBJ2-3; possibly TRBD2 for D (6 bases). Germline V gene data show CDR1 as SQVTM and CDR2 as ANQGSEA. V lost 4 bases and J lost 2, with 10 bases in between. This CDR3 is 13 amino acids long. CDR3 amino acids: CSVGRGTTDTQYF. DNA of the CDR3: TGCAGCGTTGGTCGGGGGACCACAGATACGCAGTATTTT.

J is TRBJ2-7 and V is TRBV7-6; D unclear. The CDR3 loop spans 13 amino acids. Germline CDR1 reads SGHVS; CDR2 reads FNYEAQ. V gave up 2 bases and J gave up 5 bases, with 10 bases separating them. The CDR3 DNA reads TGTGCCAGCAGCTTAAATCAAGGTCACGAGCAGTACTTC. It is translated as CASSLNQGHEQYF.

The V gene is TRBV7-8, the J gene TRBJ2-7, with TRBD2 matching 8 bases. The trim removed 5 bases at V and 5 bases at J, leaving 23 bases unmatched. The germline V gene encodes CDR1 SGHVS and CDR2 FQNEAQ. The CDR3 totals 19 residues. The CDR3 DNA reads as TGTGCCAGCAGCACCACACTAGAGGGACGAGCGGGAGTTCTGAACGAGCAGTACTTC. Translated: CASSTTLEGRAGVLNEQYF.